The present entry profiles one TCR beta chain with its context. The antigen remains undetermined. The record originates from a study of T cells in Graves' hyperthyroidism and ophthalmopathy. Overall study findings and caveats: Blood also carried most thyroid clonotypes expanded above 0.001.

Germline values: CDR1 LNHDA, CDR2 SQIVND (reference sequence). The CDR3 is 17 residues long. V was trimmed by 1 base and J by 0 bases, leaving 13 bases between them. RNA transcripts served as the template for amplifying TCR beta CDR3 regions. Primed by the HTBI set, a first-round RT-PCR was run on the TCR CDR3. TCRdb re-analysed the multiplex PCR reads in MiXCR, keeping a single row per CDR3 protein. The sample records a few hundred thousand distinct CDR3 sequences, 15% to 19% being singletons. Sequencing input: blood. The sequence was obtained from a woman aged 25-40 years with Graves' hyperthyroidism. This chain joins TRBV19 and TRBJ2-1, with D uncertain. CDR3 region: CASSIVFGGNSYNEQFF. CDR3 bases: TGTGCCAGTAGTATAGTTTTTGGCGGAAACTCCTACAATGAGCAGTTCTTC. The full variable domain, rest sourced from reference TRBV19 and TRBJ2-1, is DGGITQSPKYLFRKEGQNVTLSCEQNLNHDAMYWYRQDPGQGLRLIYYSQIVNDFQKGDIAEGYSVSREKKESFPLTVTSAQKNPTAFYLCASSIVFGGNSYNEQFFGPGTRLTVL.